This paragraph covers one TCR beta chain sequence. As yet, its antigen is unknown. These data originate in a study of a mutant IDH1 vaccine in newly diagnosed glioma. Study details: Patients underwent eight vaccinations, which took place in weeks 1, 3, 5, 7, 11, 15, 19 and 23.

Time point defined: week 23, last vaccination. Doses consisted of 300 ug of mutant IDH1 20-mer peptide each, paired with topical imiquimod. Assay used: immunoSEQ multiplex PCR; TCRdb lists only in-frame clones, some missing. The data hold about 65,000 clones, with 85% observed a single time. Germline V gives CDR1 SGHTA, CDR2 FQGNSA. CDR3 size: 14 residues. The V end lost 6 bases, the J end lost 1 base, and 10 bases lay between the germline ends. Study findings and constraints: Pseudoprogression appears to have had no connection to changes in top peripheral T cell clonotypes.

This clonotype originated in a man aged 30-40 years with glioma. Sequences were derived from PBMCs, sampled from a glioma patient whose treatment included an IDH1 peptide vaccine. This chain links TRBV7-2 with TRBJ2-1; maybe TRBD1 (5 bases). CDR3 loop: CASSFRQSYNEQFF. The CDR3 region has the DNA TGTGCCAGCAGTTTCCGACAGTCCTACAATGAGCAGTTCTTC.